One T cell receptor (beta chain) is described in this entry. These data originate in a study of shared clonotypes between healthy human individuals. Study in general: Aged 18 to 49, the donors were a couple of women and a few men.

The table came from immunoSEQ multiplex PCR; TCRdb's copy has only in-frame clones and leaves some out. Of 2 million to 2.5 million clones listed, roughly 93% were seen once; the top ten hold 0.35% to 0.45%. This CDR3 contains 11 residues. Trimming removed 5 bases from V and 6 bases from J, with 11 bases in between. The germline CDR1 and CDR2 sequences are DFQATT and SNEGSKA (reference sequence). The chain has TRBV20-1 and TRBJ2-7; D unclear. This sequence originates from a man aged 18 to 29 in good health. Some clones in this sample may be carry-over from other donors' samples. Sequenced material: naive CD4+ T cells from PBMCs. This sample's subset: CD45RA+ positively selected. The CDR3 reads CSAPWVGEQYF. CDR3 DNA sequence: TGCAGTGCTCCCTGGGTCGGCGAGCAGTACTTC.